This note documents a single TCR beta chain sequence. Its antigen is not identified. J lost 4 bases, V lost 9 bases, and 13 bases had no gene match. This CDR3 comprises 16 residues. Per the germline V gene, CDR1 is SGHTA and CDR2 is FQGNSA. These data are taken from a study of cytomegalovirus exposure and HLA in healthy donors. Whole-study results and caveats: Some public TCRs appeared in many individuals, while most sequences were rare. Most subjects had HLA-A and HLA-B alleles reportedly predicted accurately by TCR beta sequences. Cytomegalovirus association was assigned to some 160 TCR beta chains. Only CMV serostatus was available as immune exposure information.

The PCR had 60 Vbeta and 13 Jbeta primers. Sequencing used immunoSEQ multiplex PCR; TCRdb keeps in-frame clones, though not all of them. The table lists approximately 110,000 clones, around 66% of them singletons. J is TRBJ2-3 and V is TRBV7-2, with 10 bases fitting TRBD2. The receptor was derived from a man between 18 and 35 years old in good health and CMV-seropositive. Sequencing used PBMCs. Here the CDR3 DNA reads TGTGCCAGTTCCCTAACCAGCGGGGGGGCGGCAGATACGCAGTATTTT. Its protein is CASSLTSGGAADTQYF.